This entry features one T cell receptor beta chain sequence. This sample was included in a study of blood T cell repertoires in COVID-19. Whole-study context: COVID-19 samples from acute and convalescent phases originated in the United States, Italy and Spain. Nucleic acid was either cDNA or gDNA, and it came from T cells, B-cell-depleted T cells, or PBMCs.

J lost 5 bases, V lost 0 bases, and 12 bases had no gene match. The germline V gene encodes CDR1 LGHDT and CDR2 YNNKEL (reference sequence). The CDR3 consists of 18 residues. Original data processing: Amplification of reference gene primers provided the estimated nucleated cell counts. The method was immunoSEQ multiplex PCR; TCRdb's version includes in-frame clones alone and lacks a portion of them. V, J and clone size are those of that table, while D and trimming were read from the DNA. The data contain about 120,000 clones, around 91% of them seen just once; the ten biggest clones take up approximately 3.9%. Enrollment of patients from Seattle took place during active infection, with longitudinal follow-up.

The sample consisted of peripheral blood. This TCR was recovered from a woman aged 60 to 75 with COVID-19, enrolled during active disease. The rearrangement uses TRBV3-1 (or the pseudogene TRBV3-2) and TRBJ1-5, with 8 positions matching TRBD1. CDR3 region: CASSQEVRPTGVHQPQHF. CDR3 coding DNA: TGTGCCAGCAGCCAAGAAGTCCGGCCGACAGGGGTCCATCAGCCCCAGCATTTT.